This T cell receptor (beta chain) was recorded in a study of OX40 agonist ivuxolimab in advanced cancers. Germline values: CDR1 SNHLY, CDR2 FYNNEI. The CDR3 contains 15 residues. Trimming took off 3 bases at V and 0 bases at J, with 9 bases between the two ends. The table came from immunoSEQ multiplex PCR; TCRdb's copy has only in-frame clones and leaves some out. The sample shows some 51,000 clones, approximately 83% of them seen only once. This clone has only one observation. V gene TRBV2 combines with J gene TRBJ1-3; D remains ambiguous. The material sequenced was CD4+ or CD8+ T cells sorted from blood, taken in a trial of the OX40 agonist ivuxolimab. This TCR was recovered from an adult with an advanced solid tumor such as melanoma, head and neck, liver or kidney cancer. DNA of the CDR3: TGTGCCAGCAGTGATCAGCGGTACTCTGGAAACACCATATATTTT. It is translated as CASSDQRYSGNTIYF.